Shown below are 18 T cell receptor beta chains from a single sample sequenced in a study of T cells in Graves' hyperthyroidism and ophthalmopathy. Template material for amplifying TCR beta CDR3 regions consisted of RNA transcripts. The HTBI primer set served for first-round RT-PCR of the TCR CDR3. TCRdb passed the multiplex PCR reads through MiXCR, listing each CDR3 protein once. The table includes around 300,000 distinct CDR3 sequences, around 13% detected once. Sequencing input: blood. Source of these receptors: a woman aged 40-49 years with Graves' hyperthyroidism.

This clonotype was picked up many times. The V call is TRBV5-8, the J call TRBJ1-1; TRBD1 matches 7 bases. Unmatched junction bases numbered 4, after V lost 4 bases and J lost 1 base. The CDR3 is 14 residues long. Germline loops: CDR1 SGHTS, CDR2 YDEGEE. The chain's CDR3 is CASSVGTANTEAFF. The CDR3 region has the DNA TGTGCCAGCAGCGTAGGGACAGCGAACACTGAAGCTTTCTTT.

This clonotype was seen a single time. This chain links TRBV25-1 with TRBJ2-5; D call uncertain. Deletions cut 2 bases from V and 4 bases from J, with 14 bases between. Germline V gene data show CDR1 as MGHDK and CDR2 as SYGVNS. The CDR3 spans 15 residues. CDR3 region: CASSEGVQVAETQYF. Written as DNA, the CDR3 is TGTGCCAGCAGTGAAGGTGTGCAGGTCGCAGAGACCCAGTACTTC.

This clonotype was counted ten times or more. The chain couples TRBV12-3 or TRBV12-4 to TRBJ1-2; D may be TRBD1 (6 bases). V was trimmed by 2 bases and J by 3 bases, leaving 13 bases between them. This CDR3 is built from 15 residues. CDR3 DNA: TGTGCCAGCAGTTTATTCGGACAGACTCACTATGGCTACACCTTC. Amino acids: CASSLFGQTHYGYTF.

The table lists this clonotype with many counts. The V gene is TRBV7-9, the J gene TRBJ1-6; D not certain. Germline CDR1 and CDR2: SEHNR and FQNEAQ (reference sequence). V was trimmed by 5 bases and J by 4 bases, leaving 12 bases between them. This CDR3 contains 15 residues. The CDR3 nucleotides are TGTGCCAGCAGCGGGCTTGTGCCGTATAATTCACCCCTCCACTTT. It specifies CASSGLVPYNSPLHF.

This clonotype has a count of ten or more. The chain has TRBV11-3 and TRBJ2-1, with TRBD1 matching 9 bases. Germline V gene data show CDR1 as SGHNT and CDR2 as YENEEA. The CDR3 extends over 15 amino acids. Trimming removed 7 bases from V and 2 bases from J; junction bases left unmatched: 6. CDR3 sequence reads: CASKKRTGAYNEQFF. The CDR3 DNA is TGTGCCAGCAAAAAAAGGACAGGGGCCTACAATGAGCAGTTCTTC.

This clonotype was recorded at least ten times. This chain connects TRBV15 to TRBJ2-7, with 7 bases fitting TRBD2. Germline loops: CDR1 LNHNV, CDR2 YYDKDF (reference sequence). There are 15 residues in the CDR3. V shed 8 bases and J 3 bases; nucleotides not matched to a gene: 13. For the CDR3, the DNA is TGTGCCACCGCCCTTGAATGGGAGGGCGTCTACGAGCAGTACTTC. This translates into CATALEWEGVYEQYF. Complete variable domain (other parts from reference TRBV15 and TRBJ2-7): DAMVIQNPRYQVTQFGKPVTLSCSQTLNHNVMYWYQQKSSQAPKLLFHYYDKDFNNEADTPDNFQSRRPNTSFCFLDIRSPGLGDTAMYLCATALEWEGVYEQYFGPGTRLTVT.

This clonotype turned up a few times. The V call is TRBV5-5, the J call TRBJ2-1, with TRBD2 matching over 8 bases. J was trimmed by 4 bases and V by 1 base; bases with no gene match: 4. The CDR3 is 15 residues long. From germline, CDR1 is SGHKS and CDR2 YYEKEE (reference sequence). CDR3 protein: CASSLLTGGYNEQFF. As DNA, the CDR3 is TGTGCCAGCAGCTTGCTGACGGGGGGGTACAATGAGCAGTTCTTC.

V is TRBV2 and J is TRBJ1-5, with D tentatively TRBD1 (6 bases). The CDR3 contains 14 residues. Germline lookup yields CDR1 SNHLY and CDR2 FYNNEI. V lost 3 bases and J lost 3, with 9 bases in between. The CDR3 loop is CASSEGADNQPQHF. In DNA form, the CDR3 reads TGTGCCAGCAGTGAGGGGGCGGACAATCAGCCCCAGCATTTT.

The chain combines TRBV5-5 with TRBJ1-5, with 9 bases identical to TRBD1. The length of the CDR3 is 16 residues. V shed 4 bases, J shed 1 base, and the junction held 6 bases outside the gene matches. Germline assignment: CDR1 SGHKS and CDR2 YYEKEE (reference sequence). CDR3 amino acids: CASSRWGTGSNQPQHF. The DNA of the CDR3 is TGTGCCAGCAGCCGGTGGGGGACAGGGAGCAATCAGCCCCAGCATTTT.

This clonotype was detected ten times or more. The chain carries TRBV7-3 and TRBJ2-1; D ambiguous. This CDR3 comprises 16 residues. Per the germline V gene, CDR1 is SGHTA and CDR2 is FQGTGA. Trimming stripped 5 bases from V and 0 bases from J, with 14 bases between. The CDR3 DNA reads TGTGCCAGCAGCCCCTCGGCGCGGAGCTCCTACAATGAGCAGTTCTTC. Its protein is CASSPSARSSYNEQFF.

In its sample, this clonotype was seen a few times. The chain links TRBV2 to TRBJ1-1, with D uncertain. Trimming cost V 3 bases and J 0 bases, with 8 bases left between them. Looked up from germline, CDR1 is SNHLY and CDR2 is FYNNEI. This CDR3 has 14 amino acids. The CDR3: CASSDSGMNTEAFF. The CDR3 nucleotides are TGTGCCAGCAGTGACTCCGGAATGAACACTGAAGCTTTCTTT.

Only a few counts were recorded for this clonotype. The chain carries TRBV28 and TRBJ2-1, with TRBD1 identical over 12 bases. Germline V lookup: CDR1 MDHEN, CDR2 SYDVKM. There are 19 residues in the CDR3. Unmatched junction bases numbered 19, after V lost 6 bases and J lost 7 bases. The chain's CDR3 is CASRTGTGGLWGDGNEQFF. Here the CDR3 DNA reads TGTGCCAGCAGAACCGGGACAGGGGGCCTGTGGGGAGATGGTAATGAGCAGTTCTTC.

The table lists this clonotype with many counts. The chain carries TRBV11-2 and TRBJ1-1; weak D call: TRBD1 (5 bases). CDR3 length: 15 residues. Germline assignment: CDR1 SGHAT and CDR2 FQNNGV. Deletions cut 3 bases from V and 0 bases from J, with 11 bases between. CDR3 DNA: TGTGCCAGCAGCTTGGGGGGATTCATGAACACTGAAGCTTTCTTT. It codes for CASSLGGFMNTEAFF.

This clonotype showed up many times. The V and J genes are TRBV2 and TRBJ2-5; no reliable D call. The V end was cut by 11 bases, the J end by 3 bases, with 19 bases between. Germline CDR1 and CDR2: SNHLY and FYNNEI. The CDR3 totals 14 residues. The CDR3 sequence is CASGAPSTKETQYF. As DNA, the CDR3 is TGTGCCTCCGGCGCCCCCTCAACCAAAGAGACCCAGTACTTC.

This clonotype showed up just a few times. The chain has TRBV6-4 and TRBJ2-2; 8 bases agree with TRBD1. This CDR3 is built from 15 residues. The germline CDR1 and CDR2 sequences are MRHNA and SNTAGT. V was pared by 6 bases and J by 6 bases, with 9 bases of the junction left unmatched. The DNA for the CDR3 is TGTGCCAGCAGCCCAGGGGGCGCTTGGGCCGGGGAGCTGTTTTTT. Residues: CASSPGGAWAGELFF.

This clonotype has only a few counts. The chain links TRBV28 to TRBJ1-5, with D maybe TRBD1 (5 bases). Germline V gene data show CDR1 as MDHEN and CDR2 as SYDVKM. V gave up 7 bases and J gave up 1 base, with 8 bases separating them. This CDR3 spans 13 amino acids. CDR3 in amino acids: CASNRDSNQPQHF. The CDR3 DNA sequence: TGTGCCAGCAACCGGGACAGCAATCAGCCCCAGCATTTT. Filled out from reference TRBV28 and TRBJ1-5, the complete variable domain reads DVKVTQSSRYLVKRTGEKVFLECVQDMDHENMFWYRQDPGLGLRLIYFSYDVKMKEKGDIPEGYSVSREKKERFSLILESASTNQTSMYLCASNRDSNQPQHFGDGTRLSIL.

This chain joins TRBV30 and TRBJ2-5, with TRBD2 identical over 10 bases. CDR1 GTSNPN and CDR2 SVGIG come from the germline V gene (reference sequence). CDR3 size: 16 residues. Trimming removed 0 bases from V and 3 bases from J; junction bases left unmatched: 7. The CDR3 reads CAWSVGGLAAKETQYF. In nucleotides, the CDR3 is TGTGCCTGGAGTGTGGGTGGACTAGCGGCAAAAGAGACCCAGTACTTC.

The sample holds many counts of this clonotype. This chain connects TRBV20-1 to TRBJ2-5; D uncertain. V lost 3 bases, J lost 5 bases, and 10 bases lay in between. This CDR3 has 12 residues. Germline V gene sequence: CDR1 DFQATT, CDR2 SNEGSKA (reference sequence). The DNA for the CDR3 is TGCAGTGCTAGGGGCCTCGGGGAGACCCAGTACTTC. Translation gives CSARGLGETQYF.